This section outlines one T cell receptor beta chain sequence together with its context. The table came from immunoSEQ multiplex PCR; TCRdb's copy has only in-frame clones and leaves some out. The sample has some 2,500,000 clones, under 95% seen once. Germline loops: CDR1 SGDLS, CDR2 YYNGEE. The CDR3 is made up of 15 amino acids. Between the trimmed V and J ends, which lost 5 bases and 4 bases, there was a span of 17 bases. The record originates from a study of shared clonotypes between healthy human individuals. This sequence was found in a man aged 18 to 35 in good health. Some clones in this sample may be carry-over from other donors' samples. The sample comprised naive CD4+ T cells from PBMCs. The subset: CD45RA+ positively selected. The genes are TRBV9 and TRBJ2-3, with D perhaps TRBD2 (5 bases). DNA of the CDR3: TGTGCCAGCAGTCAAAGGAGGCATCAAGCAGATACGCAGTATTTT. Its protein is CASSQRRHQADTQYF.